Listed here are 28 T cell receptor beta chains from one sample, sequenced in a study of shared clonotypes between healthy human individuals. Produced via immunoSEQ multiplex PCR; TCRdb's table is partial and in-frame only. The sample consists of about 2.1 million clones, about 93% of them appearing once. The naive CD8 population came from CD45RO-negative cells selected for CCR7, without terminally differentiated effector memory CD45RA+ cells. Sequenced material: naive CD8+ T cells from PBMCs. The receptors originated from a man aged 18 to 35 in good health. Some clones in this sample may be carry-over from other donors' samples.

The rearrangement joins TRBV14 to TRBJ2-7; TRBD2 agrees at 10 bases. Trimming at V came to 0 bases and at J to 5 bases, leaving 7 bases not matched to a gene. Germline CDR1 SGHDN, CDR2 FVKESK. CDR3 size: 16 residues. DNA for the CDR3: TGTGCCAGCAGCCAAGATCTAGCGGGGGCAGTCCACGAGCAGTACTTC. It yields the protein CASSQDLAGAVHEQYF.

This clone was detected only once. The J gene is TRBJ2-7, the V gene TRBV6-6; D unclear. The germline V gene encodes CDR1 MNHNY and CDR2 SVGAGI (reference sequence). V dropped 0 bases and J dropped 6 bases, with 9 bases sitting between them. CDR3 length equals 13 residues. The CDR3 reads CASSYSSGFEQYF. As DNA, the CDR3 is TGTGCCAGCAGTTACTCTTCTGGGTTCGAGCAGTACTTC.

The V call is TRBV27, the J call TRBJ1-5; 8 bases line up with TRBD1. With 4 bases clipped from V and 6 bases from J, the junction kept 11 bases outside the gene matches. This CDR3 has 16 residues. Looked up from germline, CDR1 is MNHEY and CDR2 is SMNVEV (reference sequence). The CDR3 region is CASSSLGQGRIQPQHF. In DNA, the CDR3 is TGTGCCAGCAGTTCCTTAGGACAGGGAAGAATTCAGCCCCAGCATTTT.

The rearrangement links TRBV5-1 to TRBJ1-2, with TRBD1 as a possible D gene (5 bases). Germline CDR1 is SGHRS and CDR2 is YFSETQ. This CDR3 has 13 residues. Trimming cost V 1 base and J 5 bases, with 9 bases left between them. DNA of the CDR3: TGCGCCAGCAGCTTGAATGGGGGTTATGGCTACACCTTC. It translates to CASSLNGGYGYTF.

The rearrangement links TRBV29-1 to TRBJ1-3; D is ambiguous. This CDR3 has 14 residues. From germline, CDR1 is SQVTM and CDR2 ANQGSEA. Trimming cost V 1 base and J 0 bases, with 7 bases left between them. CDR3 in amino acids: CSVEGHPSGNTIYF. Written as DNA, the CDR3 is TGCAGCGTTGAAGGACACCCCTCTGGAAACACCATATATTTT.

The V call is TRBV29-1, the J call TRBJ2-2; D is unclear. The V end lost 6 bases, the J end lost 2 bases, and 10 bases lay between the germline ends. CDR1 SQVTM and CDR2 ANQGSEA come from the germline V gene. This CDR3 has 13 amino acids. The CDR3 nucleotides are TGCAGCGTAAAGGCAGGAAACACCGGGGAGCTGTTTTTT. Protein product: CSVKAGNTGELFF.

The count of this clone is one. V usage is TRBV27 and J usage is TRBJ2-7; 7 bases line up with TRBD1. Germline trimming cut 6 bases from V and 5 bases from J; bases unmatched to any gene: 7. The CDR3 sequence is 13 residues long. Germline V gene data show CDR1 as MNHEY and CDR2 as SMNVEV (reference sequence). CDR3 nucleotides: TGTGCCAGCAGCCCTATAGGGGGCCACGAGCAGTACTTC. This encodes CASSPIGGHEQYF.

The DNA for the CDR3 is TGCGCCAGCAGCTACGCCGACGGGGCGCGGGAGCTGTTTTTT. Protein sequence: CASSYADGARELFF. J is TRBJ2-2 and V is TRBV5-1; possibly TRBD1 or TRBD2 for D (5 bases each). The germline V gene encodes CDR1 SGHRS and CDR2 YFSETQ. V was pared by 3 bases and J by 9 bases, with 15 bases between. CDR3 length: 14 residues.

This chain links TRBV27 with TRBJ2-2; D is unclear. The germline CDR1 and CDR2 sequences are MNHEY and SMNVEV (reference sequence). Trimming took off 5 bases at V and 0 bases at J, with 13 bases between the two ends. The length of the CDR3 is 16 residues. CDR3 nucleotides: TGTGCCAGCAGTGGGTATTTATTCGCGAACACCGGGGAGCTGTTTTTT. This gives the protein CASSGYLFANTGELFF.

J is TRBJ1-2 and V is TRBV11-2; D not certain. CDR1 SGHAT and CDR2 FQNNGV come from the germline V gene. The V gene lost 3 bases and the J gene lost 8 bases, with 7 bases spanning the gap. The CDR3 runs to 11 residues. The CDR3 loop reads CASSFGFGYTF. For the CDR3, the DNA is TGTGCCAGCAGCTTTGGATTCGGCTACACCTTC.

V gene TRBV9 combines with J gene TRBJ2-1, with 8 nucleotides matching TRBD2. The trim removed 6 bases at V and 4 bases at J, leaving 6 bases unmatched. CDR3 length: 14 amino acids. CDR1 and CDR2 (germline): SGDLS, YYNGEE. The CDR3 is CASNTGTRYNEQFF. DNA of the CDR3: TGTGCCAGCAACACCGGGACTAGATACAATGAGCAGTTCTTC.

This rearrangement joins TRBV9 to TRBJ2-1; 16 bases are a match to TRBD2. Trimming took 3 bases from V and 7 from J; bases not matched to a gene: 7. CDR1 and CDR2 from the germline V gene are SGDLS and YYNGEE. The CDR3 spans 17 residues. The CDR3 coding sequence is TGTGCCAGCAGCGGACTGGGACTAGCGGGAGGGCCGAATGAGCAGTTCTTC. Translation: CASSGLGLAGGPNEQFF.

This clone occurred once. The chain recombines TRBV19 with TRBJ1-1; D gene ambiguous. The CDR3 totals 11 residues. V was cut by 6 bases and J by 4 bases, with 6 bases left in between. Per the germline V gene, CDR1 is LNHDA and CDR2 is SQIVND (reference sequence). CDR3 nucleotides: TGTGCCAGTAGCCATCCCACTGAAGCTTTCTTT. Amino acids: CASSHPTEAFF.

This chain joins TRBV28 and TRBJ1-5; 9 nucleotides match TRBD1. V was pared by 6 bases and J by 3 bases, with 3 bases of the junction left unmatched. The V gene's germline CDR1 is MDHEN and CDR2 SYDVKM. The CDR3 covers 14 residues. Written as DNA, the CDR3 is TGTGCCAGCAGGGGGACAGGGATCAATCAGCCCCAGCATTTT. Amino acid sequence: CASRGTGINQPQHF.

This clone is a singleton in its sample. The gene calls are TRBV4-3 and TRBJ2-7, with no clear D. V was trimmed by 1 base and J by 2 bases, leaving 15 bases between them. Germline CDR1 is LGHNA and CDR2 is YSLEER. The length of the CDR3 is 16 residues. The CDR3 DNA sequence: TGCGCCAGCAGCCAAGCCGCCAGCTCTCCTACCTACGAGCAGTACTTC. Protein product: CASSQAASSPTYEQYF.

The rearrangement joins TRBV4-2 to TRBJ2-3; D is unresolved. Germline V gives CDR1 LGHNA, CDR2 YNFKEQ. The germline V and J ends were trimmed by 1 base and 2 bases, with 16 bases remaining between them. This CDR3 spans 17 amino acids. CDR3 amino acids: CASSQVELLGNTDTQYF. The CDR3 region has the DNA TGTGCCAGCAGCCAAGTCGAGCTTTTGGGGAACACAGATACGCAGTATTTT.

This CDR3 reads CASTLQDSYEQYF. For the CDR3, the DNA is TGTGCCAGCACGTTACAAGACTCCTACGAGCAGTACTTC. The V call is TRBV28, the J call TRBJ2-7; D not resolved. The CDR3 loop spans 13 amino acids. CDR1 is MDHEN, CDR2 SYDVKM, per germline. V lost 7 bases, J lost 0 bases, and 10 bases lay in between. The full variable domain, completed using reference TRBV28 and TRBJ2-7, is DVKVTQSSRYLVKRTGEKVFLECVQDMDHENMFWYRQDPGLGLRLIYFSYDVKMKEKGDIPEGYSVSREKKERFSLILESASTNQTSMYLCASTLQDSYEQYFGPGTRLTVT.

The chain recombines TRBV4-1 with TRBJ1-1; TRBD1 aligns across 10 bases. J lost 0 bases, V lost 3 bases, and 7 bases had no gene match. Germline V gene data show CDR1 as MGHRA and CDR2 as YSYEKL. The CDR3 totals 17 residues. CDR3 coding DNA: TGCGCCAGCAGCCAGGGACGGACAGGGGGTATGAACACTGAAGCTTTCTTT. The encoded protein is CASSQGRTGGMNTEAFF.

The chain links TRBV11-3 to TRBJ2-2; D not resolved. V lost 5 bases, J lost 4 bases, and 8 bases lay in between. Germline-derived CDR1 and CDR2 are SGHNT and YENEEA. The CDR3 totals 13 residues. The CDR3 DNA follows: TGTGCCAGCAGCGATACAAGCACCGGGGAGCTGTTTTTT. This gives the protein CASSDTSTGELFF.

The rearrangement joins TRBV9 to TRBJ2-1; D unresolved. CDR1 is SGDLS, CDR2 YYNGEE, per germline. V shed 4 bases and J shed 0 bases, with 14 bases lying between them. The CDR3 is 16 residues long. The CDR3 sequence: CASSPPAWSSYNEQFF. The CDR3 nucleotides are TGTGCCAGCAGCCCACCGGCTTGGTCCTCCTACAATGAGCAGTTCTTC.

Regarding this clone: Other DNA sequences of this sample code for an identical CDR3. The chain is built from TRBV9 and TRBJ2-6; D uncertain. Germline lookup yields CDR1 SGDLS and CDR2 YYNGEE. Trimming removed 6 bases from V and 4 bases from J, with 5 bases in between. The CDR3 spans 12 residues. The CDR3 region is CASNSGANVLTF. For the CDR3, the DNA is TGTGCCAGCAACAGCGGGGCCAACGTCCTGACTTTC.

The CDR3 spells CASSPTTGFPGELFF. CDR3 in DNA: TGTGCCAGCAGCCCAACTACAGGTTTTCCCGGGGAGCTGTTTTTT. The chain is built from TRBV7-9 and TRBJ2-2, with TRBD1 as a possible D gene (5 bases). Trimming removed 5 bases from V and 6 bases from J, with 16 bases in between. The CDR3 extends over 15 amino acids. Germline V gene sequence: CDR1 SEHNR, CDR2 FQNEAQ (reference sequence).

This chain links TRBV5-1 with TRBJ2-3, with 11 nucleotides matching TRBD2. The germline V gene encodes CDR1 SGHRS and CDR2 YFSETQ. This CDR3 spans 17 amino acids. V dropped 2 bases and J dropped 2; count of bases not matched to a gene: 7. The CDR3: CASSLPGLADYTDTQYF. The CDR3 DNA sequence: TGCGCCAGCAGCTTACCGGGACTAGCGGACTACACAGATACGCAGTATTTT.

The chain joins TRBV27 to TRBJ2-1; 9 bases align to TRBD1. The CDR3 covers 15 residues. Trimming cost V 1 base and J 6 bases; bases outside gene matches: 4. CDR1 is MNHEY, CDR2 SMNVEV, per germline (reference sequence). The CDR3 region is CASSLYGTGINEQFF. CDR3 sequence (DNA): TGTGCCAGCAGTTTATATGGGACAGGGATCAATGAGCAGTTCTTC.

This sequence joins TRBV7-2 and TRBJ1-5, with D possibly TRBD1 on 6 matching bases. The CDR3 has 14 residues. Trimming took off 4 bases at V and 7 bases at J, with 14 bases between the two ends. Germline V gene data show CDR1 as SGHTA and CDR2 as FQGNSA. This CDR3 reads CASSSGDTSQPQHF. In nucleotides, the CDR3 is TGTGCCAGCAGCTCAGGGGATACAAGCCAGCCCCAGCATTTT. The full variable domain, completed using reference TRBV7-2 and TRBJ1-5, is GAGVSQSPSNKVTEKGKDVELRCDPISGHTALYWYRQSLGQGLEFLIYFQGNSAPDKSGLPSDRFSAERTGGSVSTLTIQRTQQEDSAVYLCASSSGDTSQPQHFGDGTRLSIL.

The chain uses TRBV4-2 and TRBJ2-1, with D perhaps TRBD1 (6 bases). Trimming removed 1 base from V and 4 bases from J, with 14 bases in between. Germline values: CDR1 LGHNA, CDR2 YNFKEQ. This CDR3 spans 16 amino acids. CDR3: CASSQGTRTVYNEQFF. The CDR3 nucleotides read TGTGCCAGCAGCCAAGGGACAAGGACAGTTTACAATGAGCAGTTCTTC.

The V call is TRBV19, the J call TRBJ2-7, with 8 bases aligning to TRBD2. V dropped 5 bases and J dropped 2; count of bases not matched to a gene: 5. Germline loops: CDR1 LNHDA, CDR2 SQIVND (reference sequence). This CDR3 region has 14 residues. The DNA for the CDR3 is TGTGCCAGTAGTTTGACTAGCGCCACCTACGAGCAGTACTTC. As protein: CASSLTSATYEQYF.

The chain combines TRBV19 with TRBJ2-1, with D possibly TRBD2 on 5 matching bases. With 2 bases removed from V and 1 base from J, the gap between germline ends came to 9 bases. CDR1 and CDR2 (germline): LNHDA, SQIVND (reference sequence). The CDR3 is 15 amino acids. CDR3 region: CASSIRGKSYNEQFF. The CDR3 DNA reads as TGTGCCAGTAGTATACGAGGGAAATCCTACAATGAGCAGTTCTTC. Combining the CDR3 with reference TRBV19 and TRBJ2-1 gives the whole variable domain DGGITQSPKYLFRKEGQNVTLSCEQNLNHDAMYWYRQDPGQGLRLIYYSQIVNDFQKGDIAEGYSVSREKKESFPLTVTSAQKNPTAFYLCASSIRGKSYNEQFFGPGTRLTVL.